The T cell receptor (beta chain) under discussion was sequenced for a study of cytomegalovirus exposure and HLA in healthy donors. Background on the study: Around 80 million unique TCR sequences came from HLA-typed donors in an early release.

V gave up 5 bases and J gave up 1 base; unmatched junction bases: 3. Germline assignment: CDR1 SGHTA and CDR2 FQGNSA. CDR3 length: 15 residues. Both 60 Vbeta primers and 13 Jbeta primers went into the PCR. Sequencing used immunoSEQ multiplex PCR; TCRdb keeps in-frame clones, though not all of them. The sample records roughly 97,000 clones, over 9.5% being singletons. Donors counted as nominally healthy when sampled, yet unrecorded immune exposures were likely. The chain joins TRBV7-2 to TRBJ2-3, with 10 bases aligning to TRBD2. Sequencing was performed on PBMCs. This receptor was obtained from a man in his forties in good health and CMV-seropositive. The CDR3 loop is CASSALAGGTDTQYF. The CDR3 bases are TGTGCCAGCAGCGCCCTAGCGGGGGGCACAGATACGCAGTATTTT.